These 9 T cell receptor beta chains originate from one sample sequenced in a study of cytomegalovirus exposure and HLA in healthy donors. The PCR used 60 Vbeta and 13 Jbeta primers. Clones were sequenced by immunoSEQ multiplex PCR, and TCRdb holds only the in-frame ones, with some missing. In the table there are 180,000 or so clones, about 79% of which are singletons. Sample: PBMCs. Receptors originate from a man aged 50 to 60 in good health and CMV-seropositive.

The chain uses TRBV7-8 and TRBJ1-5, with D possibly being TRBD1 (6 bases). With 5 bases removed from V and 0 bases from J, the gap between germline ends came to 14 bases. CDR3 length: 16 amino acids. The V gene's germline CDR1 is SGHVS and CDR2 FQNEAQ. The CDR3 here is CASSVLQGYSNQPQHF. The CDR3 nucleotides are TGTGCCAGCAGCGTATTACAGGGATATAGCAATCAGCCCCAGCATTTT.

A word on this clone: This sample includes further DNA sequences coding for the same CDR3. This chain joins TRBV6-1 and TRBJ2-1, with D tentatively TRBD2 (6 bases). Per germline, CDR1 MNHNS and CDR2 SASEGT. V lost 0 bases and J lost 5, with 11 bases in between. This CDR3 has 15 residues. The CDR3 DNA follows: TGTGCCAGCAGTGAAGCCCGACTAGTCCACAATGAGCAGTTCTTC. Translating gives CASSEARLVHNEQFF.

J is TRBJ1-6 and V is TRBV4-1; the match to TRBD1 covers 8 bases. This CDR3 region has 15 residues. The germline V gene encodes CDR1 MGHRA and CDR2 YSYEKL. The junction had 7 bases not matched to a gene; V was cut back by 4 bases and J by 8 bases. CDR3 loop: CASSPKDRGYSPLHF. CDR3 sequence (DNA): TGCGCCAGCAGCCCGAAAGACAGGGGTTATTCACCCCTCCACTTT.

This clone has only one observation. The V and J genes are TRBV4-1 and TRBJ2-1, with 7 bases lining up with TRBD1. This CDR3 comprises 15 residues. CDR1 is MGHRA, CDR2 YSYEKL, per germline. Trimming at V came to 4 bases and at J to 0 bases, leaving 3 bases not matched to a gene. This chain's CDR3 is CASSPGQASYNEQFF. CDR3 DNA sequence: TGCGCCAGCAGCCCCGGACAGGCCTCCTACAATGAGCAGTTCTTC.

The chain joins TRBV27 to TRBJ1-5; 8 bases map to TRBD1. CDR1 and CDR2 from the germline V gene are MNHEY and SMNVEV (reference sequence). The CDR3 is 14 amino acids. V shed 4 bases, J shed 10 bases, and the junction held 9 bases outside the gene matches. CDR3 loop: CASSSIGDRGPQHF. In DNA, the CDR3 is TGTGCCAGCAGTTCCATAGGAGACAGGGGACCCCAGCATTTT.

The V gene is TRBV4-3, the J gene TRBJ2-3, with a possible D match to TRBD2 (6 bases). CDR3 length: 19 amino acids. Between the trimmed V and J ends, which lost 1 base and 3 bases, there was a span of 23 bases. The V gene's germline CDR1 is LGHNA and CDR2 YSLEER. The CDR3 loop is CASSQGIKWREEATDTQYF. The DNA for the CDR3 is TGCGCCAGCAGCCAAGGAATTAAGTGGAGGGAAGAAGCGACAGATACGCAGTATTTT.

The chain has TRBV27 and TRBJ2-6; D is undetermined. The length of the CDR3 is 15 residues. Germline lookup yields CDR1 MNHEY and CDR2 SMNVEV (reference sequence). V was shortened by 1 base and J by 1 base, with 5 bases between the two germline ends. CDR3 region: CASSLFRSGANVLTF. The CDR3 nucleotides are TGTGCCAGCAGTTTATTTCGGTCTGGGGCCAACGTCCTGACTTTC.

This chain connects TRBV5-1 to TRBJ2-2; D is possibly TRBD2 (6 bases). The germline V and J ends were trimmed by 5 bases and 6 bases, with 11 bases remaining between them. Germline lookup yields CDR1 SGHRS and CDR2 YFSETQ. CDR3 size: 13 residues. The CDR3 protein is CASRRDGAGELFF. The CDR3 bases are TGCGCCAGCAGGCGGGACGGGGCCGGGGAGCTGTTTTTT.

This clone appeared once. The V and J genes are TRBV2 and TRBJ2-1; 9 nucleotides line up with TRBD2. Trimming cost V 5 bases and J 4 bases; bases outside gene matches: 6. Germline values: CDR1 SNHLY, CDR2 FYNNEI. This CDR3 region has 15 residues. DNA for the CDR3: TGTGCCAGCAGTCTGCTAGCGGGGTCATACAATGAGCAGTTCTTC. It encodes CASSLLAGSYNEQFF.